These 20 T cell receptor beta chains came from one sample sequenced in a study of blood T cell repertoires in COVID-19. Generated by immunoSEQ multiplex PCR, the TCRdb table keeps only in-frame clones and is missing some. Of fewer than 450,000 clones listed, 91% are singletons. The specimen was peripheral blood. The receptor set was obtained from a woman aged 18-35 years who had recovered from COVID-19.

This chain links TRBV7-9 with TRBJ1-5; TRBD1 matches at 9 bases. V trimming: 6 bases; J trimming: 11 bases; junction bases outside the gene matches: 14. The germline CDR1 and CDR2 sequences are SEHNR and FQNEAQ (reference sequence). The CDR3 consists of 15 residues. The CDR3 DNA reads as TGTGCCAGCAGTCTACAGGGGGCCGGGGCGGATACCCAGCATTTT. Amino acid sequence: CASSLQGAGADTQHF.

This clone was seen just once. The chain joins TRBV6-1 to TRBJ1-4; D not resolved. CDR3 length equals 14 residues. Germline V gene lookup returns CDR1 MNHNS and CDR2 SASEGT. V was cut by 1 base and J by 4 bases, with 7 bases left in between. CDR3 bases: TGTGCCAGCAGTGAAGGCGGAGGTAATGAAAAACTGTTTTTT. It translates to CASSEGGGNEKLFF.

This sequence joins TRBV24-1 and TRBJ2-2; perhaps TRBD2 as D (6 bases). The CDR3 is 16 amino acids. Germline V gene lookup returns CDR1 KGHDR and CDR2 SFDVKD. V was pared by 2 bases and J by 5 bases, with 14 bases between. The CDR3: CATSDSNRRVTGELFF. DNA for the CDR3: TGTGCCACCAGTGATTCTAACAGGAGGGTAACCGGGGAGCTGTTTTTT.

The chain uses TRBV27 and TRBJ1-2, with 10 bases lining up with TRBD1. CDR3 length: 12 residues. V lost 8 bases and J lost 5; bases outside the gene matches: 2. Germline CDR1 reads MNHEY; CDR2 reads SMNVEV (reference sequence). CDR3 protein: CASSDRGYGYTF. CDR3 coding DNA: TGTGCCAGCTCGGACAGGGGGTATGGCTACACCTTC.

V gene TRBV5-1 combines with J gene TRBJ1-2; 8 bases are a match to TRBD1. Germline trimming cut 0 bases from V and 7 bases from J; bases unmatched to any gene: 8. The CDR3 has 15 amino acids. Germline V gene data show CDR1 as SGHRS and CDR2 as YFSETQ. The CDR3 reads CASSLETGAGLGYTF. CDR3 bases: TGCGCCAGCAGCTTGGAGACAGGGGCCGGTCTTGGCTACACCTTC.

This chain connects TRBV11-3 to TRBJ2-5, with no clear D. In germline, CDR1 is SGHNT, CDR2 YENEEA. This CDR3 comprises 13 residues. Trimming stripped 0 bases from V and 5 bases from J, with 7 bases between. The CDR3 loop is CASSLDELETQYF. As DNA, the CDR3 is TGTGCCAGCAGCTTAGATGAGCTGGAGACCCAGTACTTC.

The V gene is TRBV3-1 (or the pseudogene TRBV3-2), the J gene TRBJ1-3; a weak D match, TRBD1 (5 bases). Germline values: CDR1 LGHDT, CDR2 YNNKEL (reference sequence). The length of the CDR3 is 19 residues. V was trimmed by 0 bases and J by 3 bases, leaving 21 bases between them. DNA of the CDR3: TGTGCCAGCAGCCAAGATCTCCAGGGTTATTTCGCAAATGGAAACACCATATATTTT. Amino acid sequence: CASSQDLQGYFANGNTIYF.

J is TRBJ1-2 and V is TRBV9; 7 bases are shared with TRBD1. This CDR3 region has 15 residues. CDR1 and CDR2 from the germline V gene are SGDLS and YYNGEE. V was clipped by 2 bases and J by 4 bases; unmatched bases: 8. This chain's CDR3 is CASSVNPGQSYGYTF. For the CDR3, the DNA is TGTGCCAGCAGCGTTAATCCGGGACAGAGCTATGGCTACACCTTC. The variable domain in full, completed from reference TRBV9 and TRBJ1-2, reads DSGVTQTPKHLITATGQRVTLRCSPRSGDLSVYWYQQSLDQGLQFLIQYYNGEERAKGNILERFSAQQFPDLHSELNLSSLELGDSALYFCASSVNPGQSYGYTFGSGTRLTVV.

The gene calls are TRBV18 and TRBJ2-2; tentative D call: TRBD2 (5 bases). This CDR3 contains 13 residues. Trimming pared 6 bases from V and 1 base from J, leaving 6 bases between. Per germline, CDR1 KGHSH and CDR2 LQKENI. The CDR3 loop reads CASSRVNTGELFF. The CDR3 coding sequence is TGTGCCAGCTCGCGGGTGAACACCGGGGAGCTGTTTTTT.

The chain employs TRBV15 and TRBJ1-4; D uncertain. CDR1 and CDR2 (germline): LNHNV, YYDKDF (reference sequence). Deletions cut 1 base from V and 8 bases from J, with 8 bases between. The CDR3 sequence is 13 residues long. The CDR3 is CATSRVRVEKLFF. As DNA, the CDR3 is TGTGCCACCAGCAGAGTCCGGGTCGAAAAACTGTTTTTT.

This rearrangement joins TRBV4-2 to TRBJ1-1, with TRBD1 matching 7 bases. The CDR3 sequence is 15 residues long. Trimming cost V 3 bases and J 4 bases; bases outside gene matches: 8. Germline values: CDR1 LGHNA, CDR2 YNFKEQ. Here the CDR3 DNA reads TGTGCCAGCAGCCACTCGACAGGGAAGGGCACTGAAGCTTTCTTT. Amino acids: CASSHSTGKGTEAFF.

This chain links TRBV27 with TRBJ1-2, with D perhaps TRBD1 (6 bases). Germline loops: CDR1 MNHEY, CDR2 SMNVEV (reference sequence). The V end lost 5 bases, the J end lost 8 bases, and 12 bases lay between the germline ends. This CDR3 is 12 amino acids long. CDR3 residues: CASSLPGEGYTF. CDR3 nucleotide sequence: TGTGCCAGCAGTCTTCCAGGGGAGGGCTACACCTTC.

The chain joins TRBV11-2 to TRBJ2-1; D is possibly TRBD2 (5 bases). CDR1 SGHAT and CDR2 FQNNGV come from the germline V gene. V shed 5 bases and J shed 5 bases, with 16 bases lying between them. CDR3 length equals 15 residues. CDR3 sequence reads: CASSPASQVNNEQFF. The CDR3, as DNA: TGTGCCAGCAGCCCGGCTAGCCAGGTTAACAATGAGCAGTTCTTC.

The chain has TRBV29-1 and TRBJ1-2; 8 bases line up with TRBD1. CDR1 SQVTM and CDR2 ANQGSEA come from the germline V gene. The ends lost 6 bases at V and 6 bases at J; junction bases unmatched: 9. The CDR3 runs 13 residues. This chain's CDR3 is CSVGGRGRNGYTF. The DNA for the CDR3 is TGCAGCGTGGGAGGCAGGGGGCGTAATGGCTACACCTTC.

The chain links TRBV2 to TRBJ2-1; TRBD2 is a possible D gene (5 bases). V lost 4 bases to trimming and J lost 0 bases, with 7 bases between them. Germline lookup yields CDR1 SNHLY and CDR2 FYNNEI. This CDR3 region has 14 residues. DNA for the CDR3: TGTGCCAGCAGTGCAACTAGCTCCTACAATGAGCAGTTCTTC. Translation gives CASSATSSYNEQFF.

CDR3 DNA: TGTGCCAGCTCACTTGGGCTTCCCACCCATCAGCCCCAGCATTTT. This gives the protein CASSLGLPTHQPQHF. The V call is TRBV18, the J call TRBJ1-5; D is uncertain. This CDR3 spans 15 amino acids. The V gene's germline CDR1 is KGHSH and CDR2 LQKENI. The V end was cut by 4 bases, the J end by 5 bases, with 15 bases between. The full variable domain, with the rest looked up from reference TRBV18 and TRBJ1-5, is NAGVMQNPRHLVRRRGQEARLRCSPMKGHSHVYWYRQLPEEGLKFMVYLQKENIIDESGMPKERFSAEFPKEGPSILRIQQVVRGDSAAYFCASSLGLPTHQPQHFGDGTRLSIL.

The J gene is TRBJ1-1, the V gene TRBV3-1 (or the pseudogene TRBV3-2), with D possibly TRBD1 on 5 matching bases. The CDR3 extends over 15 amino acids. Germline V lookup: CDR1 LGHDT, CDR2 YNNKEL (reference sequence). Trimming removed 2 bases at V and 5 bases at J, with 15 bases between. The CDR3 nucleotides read TGTGCCAGCAGCCAACCCACTTGGGGGGAAACTGAAGCTTTCTTT. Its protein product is CASSQPTWGETEAFF.

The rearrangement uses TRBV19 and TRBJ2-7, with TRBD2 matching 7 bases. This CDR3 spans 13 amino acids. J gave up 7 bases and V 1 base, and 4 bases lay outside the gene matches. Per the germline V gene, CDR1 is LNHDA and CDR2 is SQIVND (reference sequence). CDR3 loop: CASSIVGGREQYV. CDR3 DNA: TGTGCCAGTAGTATAGTGGGGGGGAGGGAGCAGTACGTC.

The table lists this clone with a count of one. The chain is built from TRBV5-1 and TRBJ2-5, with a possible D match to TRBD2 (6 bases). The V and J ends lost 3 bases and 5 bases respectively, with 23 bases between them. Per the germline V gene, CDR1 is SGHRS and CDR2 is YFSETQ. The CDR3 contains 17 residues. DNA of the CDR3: TGCGCCAGCAGCTGGGGACGGTGGGAGGCCTCGGGGGAGACCCAGTACTTC. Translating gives CASSWGRWEASGETQYF.

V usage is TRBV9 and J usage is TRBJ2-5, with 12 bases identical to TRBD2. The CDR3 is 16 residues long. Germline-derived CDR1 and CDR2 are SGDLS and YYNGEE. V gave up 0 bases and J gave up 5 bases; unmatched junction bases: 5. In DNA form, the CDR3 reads TGTGCCAGCAGCGTAGGGCCTAGCGGGAGGGGGGAGACCCAGTACTTC. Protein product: CASSVGPSGRGETQYF.